This T cell receptor (beta chain) was profiled in a study of blood T cell repertoires in COVID-19. The V and J ends lost 6 bases and 0 bases, in that order; junction bases with no gene match: 5. From germline, CDR1 is MDHEN and CDR2 SYDVKM. This CDR3 contains 16 residues. Assay: immunoSEQ multiplex PCR; the TCRdb copy retains only in-frame clones and omits some. Among roughly 190,000 clones listed, roughly four fifths were seen once. The chain has TRBV28 and TRBJ1-6, with TRBD1 identical over 7 bases. Specimen: peripheral blood. This clonotype was sampled from a man in his thirties or forties with active or convalescent COVID-19. CDR3 bases: TGTGCCAGCAGAGGACAGGATAGCTCCTATAATTCACCCCTCCACTTT. Protein product: CASRGQDSSYNSPLHF. The full variable domain, its missing parts supplied by reference TRBV28 and TRBJ1-6, is DVKVTQSSRYLVKRTGEKVFLECVQDMDHENMFWYRQDPGLGLRLIYFSYDVKMKEKGDIPEGYSVSREKKERFSLILESASTNQTSMYLCASRGQDSSYNSPLHFGNGTRLTVT.